What follows describes a single T cell receptor beta chain. This clone was observed a few times. Its antigen is not yet known. Qualities for individual bases were not recorded, and no much larger clone is one base off. V gives up 7 bases and J gives up 2 bases, and the segment between their germline ends measures 15 bases. The CDR3 runs 14 amino acids, cysteine and phenylalanine included. The read is trimmed to its CDR3 DNA, 42 bases read in frame from base 1. The CDR1 and CDR2 encoded by the germline V gene are SNHLY and FYNNEI. Interpreted using the paper, the time point label stands for: baseline before first vaccination. The vaccinee samples were drawn from two UK trials, COV001 and COV002, one of which was a single-blind randomized controlled phase 2/3 trial testing AZD1222 (ChAdOx1 nCoV-19) in healthy adults. For TCRbeta chain sequencing, PBMC samples from trial participants were taken at day 0 and at day 28 after the second dose.

The CDR3 regions of human TCRbeta chains were subjected to immunosequencing. From the authors' description of their analysis: TCRs in the repertoires were compared against a reference library of SARS-CoV-2-specific TCRs that had been generated with the MIRA antigen-specificity platform. Breadth was defined as the fraction of unique TCRs that were SARS-CoV-2-associated, and depth was defined as the fraction of total T cells that were SARS-CoV-2-associated. Using the MIRA data, every spike-specific TCR was mapped to the spike region that the TCR reacted to and assigned to either a CD4 or a CD8 class. Log10-transformed breadth and depth values were compared by one-way ANOVA with Sidak's multiple comparisons tests. TCRdb mirrors the immuneACCESS table, restricted to in-frame sequences. Some clones are absent from its copies; in checked studies, under half trace to an unresolved V gene, and the reason for the others is unknown. V and J calls and clone size are those listed in that table; D and trimming were worked out from the DNA. This sample has fewer than 150,000 clones in its table, and about 88% of those were observed once. 7.6% of the sample belongs to the ten largest clones.

The entry originates in a study of T cell responses to AZD1222 COVID-19 vaccine (dated by TCRdb to the early 2020s). Looking at the study overall: Because spike-specific TCR depth and breadth did not differ between the two schedules, AZD1222 recipients who got a second dose at roughly 4 weeks were pooled with those who got a second dose at roughly 12 weeks. TCR sequencing was performed for more than 230 trial participants, of whom some 200 were given two doses of AZD1222 and 26 were given two doses of MenACWY control vaccine. Enrollment into the trials was organized by age into subgroups of 18-55, 56-69 and 70-plus years, and those subgroups contained roughly 160, 29 and 62 TCR-sequenced participants, respectively. Overall study results and their limits: Because no samples from the day 14 peak response were available, repertoires could be characterized only after the peak T cell response. Reportedly, almost half of the unique spike-specific TCRs recognized epitopes lying outside the regions that are mutated in the B.1.351 and B.1.1.7 variants. Conclusions about previously exposed vaccinees were limited because only a handful of AZD1222 recipients were SARS-CoV-2 seropositive at baseline. A significant rise in spike-specific TCR breadth and depth was observed after two AZD1222 doses relative to day 0 and relative to MenACWY recipients. The 56-69-year group was small, and its depth increase did not reach significance, likely because of low power. Most participants were white British and females outnumbered males, and the authors suggested that clonal diversity may have been underestimated. The whole spike protein was spanned by vaccine-associated CD4 TCRs, and dominant responses were seen in regions 160-218 and 743-854.

The sequence links TRBV2 to TRBJ2-7; the D gene cannot be resolved reliably. The source of this sequence is an adult in good health. Here the sequenced sample was peripheral blood, taken on day 0 of AZD1222 vaccination. The nucleotide sequence is TGTGCCAGCACCCCCTACGGGCGAACCTACGAGCAGTACTTC. It codes for CASTPYGRTYEQYF.